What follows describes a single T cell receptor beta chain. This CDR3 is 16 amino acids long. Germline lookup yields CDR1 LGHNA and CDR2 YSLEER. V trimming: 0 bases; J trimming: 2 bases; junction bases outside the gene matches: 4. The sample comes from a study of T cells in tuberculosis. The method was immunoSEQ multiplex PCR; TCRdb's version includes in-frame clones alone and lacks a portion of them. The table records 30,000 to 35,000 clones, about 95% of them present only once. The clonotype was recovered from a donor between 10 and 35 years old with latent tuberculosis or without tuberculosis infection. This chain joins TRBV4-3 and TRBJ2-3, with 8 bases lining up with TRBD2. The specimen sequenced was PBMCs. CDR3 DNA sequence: TGCGCCAGCAGCCAAGATGGGCGGGGGGACACAGATACGCAGTATTTT. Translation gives CASSQDGRGDTDTQYF.